This T cell receptor (beta chain) was sequenced in a study of regulatory T cells in long-lasting Graves disease. The study, taken as a whole, reports: Persistent disease exhibited a predilection for TRBV28, TRBJ1-2 and TRBJ2-5.

This clonotype was detected a few times. The antigen remains undetermined. Trimming took 4 bases from V and 4 from J; bases not matched to a gene: 9. Germline CDR1 and CDR2: SQVTM and ANQGSEA. CDR3 length: 16 residues. Sequencing libraries for TCR beta were prepared with iRepertoire HTBI primers and Arm-PCR of CDR3 regions. MiXCR, run by TCRdb on the multiplex PCR reads, gives a single entry per CDR3 protein. The table lists around 400,000 distinct CDR3 sequences, roughly a fifth of them singletons. Time point of the sample: persistent/refractory GD, antithyroid drugs over 5 years with positive TRAb. Preparation of the TCR library used RNA extracted from PBMCs.

Sequenced here: peripheral blood mononuclear cells (PBMCs), sampled when the disease was refractory, from a patient treated with antithyroid drugs. The chain is built from TRBV29-1 and TRBJ2-6, with 8 bases lining up with TRBD1. The receptor was derived from a female donor with Graves disease. The CDR3 region is CSVGGRGQSGANVLTF. CDR3 coding DNA: TGCAGCGTTGGGGGCAGGGGGCAGTCCGGGGCCAACGTCCTGACTTTC.